This section outlines one TCR beta chain sequence together with its context. This sample stems from a study of cytomegalovirus exposure and HLA in healthy donors. V dropped 7 bases and J dropped 10; count of bases not matched to a gene: 14. This CDR3 has 16 residues. Germline-derived CDR1 and CDR2 are LNHDA and SQIVND (reference sequence). Amplification used 60 Vbeta primers and 13 Jbeta primers. The method was immunoSEQ multiplex PCR; TCRdb's version includes in-frame clones alone and lacks a portion of them. This table holds around 120,000 clones, 55% to 65% found once. Sequenced sample: PBMCs. The sequence came from a man aged 30 to 39 in good health and CMV-seropositive. The gene calls are TRBV19 and TRBJ1-6; TRBD1 agrees at 9 bases. The chain's CDR3 is CASTGWGQGFRSPLHF. DNA of the CDR3: TGTGCCAGTACCGGATGGGGACAGGGATTCCGGTCACCCCTCCACTTT.